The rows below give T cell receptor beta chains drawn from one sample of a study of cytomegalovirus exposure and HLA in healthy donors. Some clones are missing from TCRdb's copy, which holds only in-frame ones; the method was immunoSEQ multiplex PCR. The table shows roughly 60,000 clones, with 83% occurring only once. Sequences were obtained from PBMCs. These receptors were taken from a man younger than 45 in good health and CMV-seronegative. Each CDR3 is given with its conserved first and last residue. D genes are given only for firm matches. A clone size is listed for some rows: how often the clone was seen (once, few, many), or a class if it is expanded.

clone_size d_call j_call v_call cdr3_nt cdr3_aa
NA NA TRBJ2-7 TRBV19 TGTGCCACTTCCAGCGGCGATGTAGTTGAGCAGTACTTC CATSSGDVVEQYF
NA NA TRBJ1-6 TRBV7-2 TGTGCCAGCAGCATCTACGGGGGATCTTATAATTCACCCCTCCACTTT CASSIYGGSYNSPLHF
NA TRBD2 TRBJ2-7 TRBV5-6 TGTGCCAGCAGCTCGGCGGGAGACTCCTACGAGCAGTACTTC CASSSAGDSYEQYF
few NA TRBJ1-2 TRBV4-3 TGCGCCAGCAGCCAAGAATTCTTAAAGCACTATGGCTACACCTTC CASSQEFLKHYGYTF
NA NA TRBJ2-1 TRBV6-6 TGTGCCAGCAGTCCACCCGGTCGGGATGAGCAGTTCTTC CASSPPGRDEQFF
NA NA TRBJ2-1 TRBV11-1 TGTGCCAGCAGCTTTGGTACAGGGTCCTACAATGAGCAGTTCTTC CASSFGTGSYNEQFF
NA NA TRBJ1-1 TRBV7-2 TGTGCCAGCAGCTTAGATACAGGGAGAACCCCGGCTTTCTTT CASSLDTGRTPAFF
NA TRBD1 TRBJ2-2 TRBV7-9 TGTGCCAGCAGCTTAGGGGACAGGGACACCGGGGAGCTGTTTTTT CASSLGDRDTGELFF
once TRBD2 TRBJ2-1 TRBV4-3 TGCGCCAGCAGCCAAGGACTAGCGGGAGAGGGGGAGCAGTTCTTC CASSQGLAGEGEQFF
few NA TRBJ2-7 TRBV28 TGTGCCAGCAGTCCAACTGGTGACTCCTACGAGCAGTACTTC CASSPTGDSYEQYF
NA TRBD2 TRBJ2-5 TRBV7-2 TGTGCCAGCAGCTTAGGGTCGGGAGCGGGGGAAGAGACCCAGTACTTC CASSLGSGAGEETQYF
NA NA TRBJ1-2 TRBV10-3 TGTGCCATCAGTGAGTCGGGGGGTCATGGCTACACCTTC CAISESGGHGYTF
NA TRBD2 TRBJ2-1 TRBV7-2 TGTGCCAGCAGCTTCTGGCAGGGACTAGTAGTCAATGAGCAGTTCTTC CASSFWQGLVVNEQFF
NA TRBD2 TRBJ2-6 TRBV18 TGTGCCAGCTCACCAAGTCTAGCGGTATCGAGCTCTGGGGCCAACGTCCTGACTTTC CASSPSLAVSSSGANVLTF
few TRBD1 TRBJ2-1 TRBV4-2 TGTGCCAGCAGCGCAGACAGGGTCAATGAGCAGTTCTTC CASSADRVNEQFF
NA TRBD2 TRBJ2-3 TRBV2 TGTGCCAGCAGCTCTAGCGGGGGGGCCGGGGATACGCAGTATTTT CASSSSGGAGDTQYF
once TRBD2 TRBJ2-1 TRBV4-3 TGCGCCAGCAGTCAGAGCGGGGGTGAGCAGTTCTTC CASSQSGGEQFF
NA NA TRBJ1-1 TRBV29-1 TGCAGCGTTTTAACAGTAAACACTGAAGCTTTCTTT CSVLTVNTEAFF
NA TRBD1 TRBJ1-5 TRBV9 TGTGCCAGCAGCGTATGGGACAGGACCAATCAGCCCCAGCATTTT CASSVWDRTNQPQHF
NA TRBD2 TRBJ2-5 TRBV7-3 TGTGCCAGCAGCTTAAACCCCGGACTAGCGGGGGGGTTGGGAGAGACCCAGTACTTC CASSLNPGLAGGLGETQYF
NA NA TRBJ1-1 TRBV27 TGTGCCAGCAGTTTAGGCCTCTTCGGGACTGAAGCTTTCTTT CASSLGLFGTEAFF
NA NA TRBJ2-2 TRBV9 TGTGCCAGCAGCCCCCGAGTTGTTAACCTCCTCGGGGAGCTGTTTTTT CASSPRVVNLLGELFF
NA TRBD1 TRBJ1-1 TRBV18 TGTGCCAGCTCACCACTCCAGGGGGCGTGGACTGAAGCTTTCTTT CASSPLQGAWTEAFF
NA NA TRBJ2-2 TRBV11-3 TGTGCCAGCAGCTTACGCGGTACCGGGGAGCTGTTTTTT CASSLRGTGELFF
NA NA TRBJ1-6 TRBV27 TGTGCCAGCAAAGAGTATAATTCACCCCTCCACTTT CASKEYNSPLHF
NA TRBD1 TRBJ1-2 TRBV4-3 TGCGCCAGCAGCCAAGATACCACAGGGGTTGGCTACACCTTC CASSQDTTGVGYTF
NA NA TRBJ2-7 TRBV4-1 TGCGCCAGCAGACTCCGGGACTCGGGGACGTACGAGCAGTACTTC CASRLRDSGTYEQYF
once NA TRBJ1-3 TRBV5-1 TGCGCCAGCAGCCCAAGAGGCCCCGAGGGCGCTGGAAACACCATATATTTT CASSPRGPEGAGNTIYF
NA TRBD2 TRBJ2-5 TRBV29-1 TGCAGCGTTGAAGTTGCGGGAGAAGAGACCCAGTACTTC CSVEVAGEETQYF
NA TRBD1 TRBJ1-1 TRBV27 TGTGCCAGCAGTTTATCCCTTAGGGGGCCTGAAGCTTTCTTT CASSLSLRGPEAFF
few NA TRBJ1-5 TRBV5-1 TGCGCCAGCAGCTTCAGTTCTGATCAGCCCCAGCATTTT CASSFSSDQPQHF
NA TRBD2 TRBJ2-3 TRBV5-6 TGTGCCAGCAGCTTGCCACCGTCTAGCGGGAGGGCAGATACGCAGTATTTT CASSLPPSSGRADTQYF
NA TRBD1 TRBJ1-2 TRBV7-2 TGTGCCAGCAGCCCTGGACAGGGTTTTTCCGTCTTGGCTGGCTACACCTTC CASSPGQGFSVLAGYTF
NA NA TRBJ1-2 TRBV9 TGTGCCAGCAGCGTTGGGGCGGGACGCCGTATTTATGGCTACACCTTC CASSVGAGRRIYGYTF
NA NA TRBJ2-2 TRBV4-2 TGTGCCAGCAGCCAAGGGGCAGCGAACACCGGGGAGCTGTTTTTT CASSQGAANTGELFF
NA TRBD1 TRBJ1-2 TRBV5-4 TGTGCCAGCAGCCTTGGACAGGGGGTTTATGGCTACACCTTC CASSLGQGVYGYTF
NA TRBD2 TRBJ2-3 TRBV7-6 TGTGCCAGCAGCCCCCGGACTAGCGGGGGTACGCAGTATTTT CASSPRTSGGTQYF
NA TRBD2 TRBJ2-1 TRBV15 TGTGCCACCAGCAGATCTCAGCGGGGGGTAAACAATGAGCAGTTCTTC CATSRSQRGVNNEQFF
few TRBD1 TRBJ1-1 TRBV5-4 TGTGCCAGCAGCCACCCGACAGGGGGTACTGAAGCTTTCTTT CASSHPTGGTEAFF
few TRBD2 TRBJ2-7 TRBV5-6 TGTGCCAGCAGCGATGGGACTAGCGGGAGGGCCTACGAGCAGTACTTC CASSDGTSGRAYEQYF
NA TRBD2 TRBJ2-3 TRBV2 TGTGCCAGCAAAAGGCGGGAGGCGGCAGATACGCAGTATTTT CASKRREAADTQYF
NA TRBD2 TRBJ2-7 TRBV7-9 TGTGCCAGCAGCGCGATAGGGACTAGCGCTTCTATCTCCTACGAGCAGTACTTC CASSAIGTSASISYEQYF
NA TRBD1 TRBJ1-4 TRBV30 TGTGCCTGGGGCCGGGACAGGAATGAAAAACTGTTTTTT CAWGRDRNEKLFF
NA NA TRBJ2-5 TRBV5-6 TGTGCCAGCAGCCACCGGGGTGGGGAAGAGACCCAGTACTTC CASSHRGGEETQYF
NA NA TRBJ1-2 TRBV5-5 TGTGCCAGCAGCTTTCCAGGGGCTAACTATGGCTACACCTTC CASSFPGANYGYTF
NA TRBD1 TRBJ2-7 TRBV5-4 TGTGCCAGCAGCTTGGCCGGGGACAGGTACTCCTACGAGCAGTACTTC CASSLAGDRYSYEQYF
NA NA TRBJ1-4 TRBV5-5 TGTGCCAGCAGCTTGTTGGGGGCCTCTAATGAAAAACTGTTTTTT CASSLLGASNEKLFF
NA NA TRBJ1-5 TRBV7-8 TGTGCCAGCAGCTTAGTGAGGGTGCCGATAAATCAGCCCCAGCATTTT CASSLVRVPINQPQHF
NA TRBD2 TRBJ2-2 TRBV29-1 TGCAGCGTTGGGAGCGGGAGAACTCCGACCGGGGAGCTGTTTTTT CSVGSGRTPTGELFF
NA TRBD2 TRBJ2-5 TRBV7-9 TGTGCCAGCAGCTTAAGACTAGCGGGAGAAGGAGAGACCCAGTACTTC CASSLRLAGEGETQYF